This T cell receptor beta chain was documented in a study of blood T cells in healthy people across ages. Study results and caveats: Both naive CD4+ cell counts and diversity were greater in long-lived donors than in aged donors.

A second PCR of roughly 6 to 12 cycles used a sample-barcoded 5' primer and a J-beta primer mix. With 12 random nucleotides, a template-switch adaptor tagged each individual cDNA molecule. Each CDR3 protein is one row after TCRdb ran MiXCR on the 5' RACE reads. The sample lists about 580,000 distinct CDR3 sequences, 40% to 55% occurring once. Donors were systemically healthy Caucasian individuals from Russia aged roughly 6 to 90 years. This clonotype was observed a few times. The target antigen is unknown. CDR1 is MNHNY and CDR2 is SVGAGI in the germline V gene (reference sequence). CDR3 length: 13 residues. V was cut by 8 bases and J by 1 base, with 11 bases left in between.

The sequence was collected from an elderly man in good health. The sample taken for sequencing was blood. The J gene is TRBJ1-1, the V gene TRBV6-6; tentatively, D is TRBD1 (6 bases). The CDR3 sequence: CASLDSKNTEAFF. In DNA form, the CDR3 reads TGTGCCAGCTTGGACAGCAAGAACACTGAAGCTTTCTTT.